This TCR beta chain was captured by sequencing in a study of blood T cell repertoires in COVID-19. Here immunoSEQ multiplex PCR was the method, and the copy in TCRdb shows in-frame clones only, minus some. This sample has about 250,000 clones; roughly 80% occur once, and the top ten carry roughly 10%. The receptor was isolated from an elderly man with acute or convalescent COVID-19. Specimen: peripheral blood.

The CDR3 sequence is CASSLSKWGRNTDTQYF. The DNA for the CDR3 is TGTGCCAGCAGCCTATCCAAGTGGGGCCGGAACACAGATACGCAGTATTTT. V usage is TRBV7-2 and J usage is TRBJ2-3, with D perhaps matching TRBD1 (5 bases). V was pared by 5 bases and J by 2 bases, with 20 bases between. Germline V gene lookup returns CDR1 SGHTA and CDR2 FQGNSA. The CDR3 covers 17 residues.